These 10 T cell receptor beta chains share one sample of origin, sequenced in a study of PD-L1 blockade in urothelial cancer. The assay was immunoSEQ multiplex PCR, and TCRdb's table has in-frame clones only and misses some. The table lists more than 85,000 clones, roughly 84% of them singletons. Time point specified: pretreatment peripheral blood. Specimen: PBMCs, collected around atezolizumab (anti-PD-L1) treatment. The origin of the receptors is a man aged 55-75 years with urothelial cancer.

This rearrangement joins TRBV28 to TRBJ2-3; weak D call: TRBD2 (6 bases). The germline CDR1 and CDR2 sequences are MDHEN and SYDVKM. V shed 6 bases and J shed 3 bases, with 13 bases lying between them. CDR3 length: 14 amino acids. The CDR3: CASRQIGRTDTQYF. Here the CDR3 DNA reads TGTGCCAGCAGACAAATAGGGAGGACAGATACGCAGTATTTT. Using reference TRBV28 and TRBJ2-3 for the parts outside the CDR3, the full variable domain is DVKVTQSSRYLVKRTGEKVFLECVQDMDHENMFWYRQDPGLGLRLIYFSYDVKMKEKGDIPEGYSVSREKKERFSLILESASTNQTSMYLCASRQIGRTDTQYFGPGTRLTVL.

The chain recombines TRBV18 with TRBJ2-1; TRBD2 aligns across 9 bases. V shed 6 bases, J shed 6 bases, and the junction held 6 bases outside the gene matches. CDR3 length equals 14 residues. Per germline, CDR1 KGHSH and CDR2 LQKENI. The CDR3 region has the DNA TGTGCCAGCTCGATAGCGGGAGTCACCAATGAGCAGTTCTTC. This codes for CASSIAGVTNEQFF.

The chain has TRBV5-1 and TRBJ2-3, with a weak D call TRBD2 (7 bases). The CDR3 loop spans 16 amino acids. Germline CDR1 reads SGHRS; CDR2 reads YFSETQ. The V end lost 3 bases, the J end lost 2 bases, and 16 bases lay between the germline ends. CDR3 nucleotides: TGCGCCAGCAGCTGGGGGGGCGGATCACCCACAGATACGCAGTATTTT. Translating gives CASSWGGGSPTDTQYF.

The rearrangement links TRBV18 to TRBJ1-1; D might be TRBD1 (5 bases). The length of the CDR3 is 15 residues. Germline values: CDR1 KGHSH, CDR2 LQKENI. V lost 1 base and J lost 7, with 16 bases in between. CDR3 amino acids: CASSPQVGREGEAFF. The DNA of the CDR3 is TGTGCCAGCTCACCACAAGTAGGCAGGGAGGGTGAAGCTTTCTTT.

The chain couples TRBV27 to TRBJ2-7; D unresolved. This CDR3 has 14 residues. V lost 5 bases to trimming and J lost 3 bases, with 14 bases between them. Looked up from germline, CDR1 is MNHEY and CDR2 is SMNVEV (reference sequence). The CDR3 loop reads CASSLSPLSYEQYF. For the CDR3, the DNA is TGTGCCAGCAGTCTGTCCCCCTTGAGCTACGAGCAGTACTTC.

The rearrangement uses TRBV14 and TRBJ2-1, with D possibly TRBD2 on 5 matching bases. Germline CDR1 and CDR2: SGHDN and FVKESK. Trimming removed 0 bases from V and 7 bases from J, with 10 bases in between. CDR3 length: 14 amino acids. The CDR3 sequence is CASSQDLWENEQFF. The CDR3 region has the DNA TGTGCCAGCAGCCAAGATCTATGGGAGAATGAGCAGTTCTTC.

The genes are TRBV5-6 and TRBJ2-5; 9 bases are shared with TRBD2. The ends lost 1 base at V and 3 bases at J; junction bases unmatched: 10. The length of the CDR3 is 17 residues. Germline V gene data show CDR1 as SGHDT and CDR2 as YYEEEE. The CDR3 bases are TGTGCCAGCAGCTTGTTCGCGGGGGGGATGTTTGAAGAGACCCAGTACTTC. Residues: CASSLFAGGMFEETQYF.

The V and J genes are TRBV7-2 and TRBJ1-5; TRBD1 might be the D (5 bases). Deletions cut 1 base from V and 6 bases from J, with 13 bases between. Germline V lookup: CDR1 SGHTA, CDR2 FQGNSA. The CDR3 spans 15 residues. Written as DNA, the CDR3 is TGTGCCAGCAGCTTAGAGGCGGGGAGGGGTCAGCCCCAGCATTTT. This translates into CASSLEAGRGQPQHF.

The table lists this clone with a count of one. This rearrangement joins TRBV7-2 to TRBJ1-1; D is undetermined. The CDR3 runs to 13 residues. Trimming cost V 3 bases and J 5 bases, with 10 bases left between them. The V gene's germline CDR1 is SGHTA and CDR2 FQGNSA. CDR3 nucleotide sequence: TGTGCCAGCAGCTTCGGGTTCGAGACTGAAGCTTTCTTT. Its translation: CASSFGFETEAFF. Variable domain in full (rest from reference TRBV7-2 and TRBJ1-1): GAGVSQSPSNKVTEKGKDVELRCDPISGHTALYWYRQSLGQGLEFLIYFQGNSAPDKSGLPSDRFSAERTGGSVSTLTIQRTQQEDSAVYLCASSFGFETEAFFGQGTRLTVV.

The chain employs TRBV7-9 and TRBJ2-3, with a tentative D call TRBD1 (8 bases). The CDR3 loop spans 17 amino acids. Trimming removed 1 base at V and 4 bases at J, with 18 bases between. The V gene's germline CDR1 is SEHNR and CDR2 FQNEAQ (reference sequence). CDR3 nucleotide sequence: TGTGCCAGCAGCTTAGGTGTTCGGACAGGGAGGGCAGATACGCAGTATTTT. Its protein is CASSLGVRTGRADTQYF.